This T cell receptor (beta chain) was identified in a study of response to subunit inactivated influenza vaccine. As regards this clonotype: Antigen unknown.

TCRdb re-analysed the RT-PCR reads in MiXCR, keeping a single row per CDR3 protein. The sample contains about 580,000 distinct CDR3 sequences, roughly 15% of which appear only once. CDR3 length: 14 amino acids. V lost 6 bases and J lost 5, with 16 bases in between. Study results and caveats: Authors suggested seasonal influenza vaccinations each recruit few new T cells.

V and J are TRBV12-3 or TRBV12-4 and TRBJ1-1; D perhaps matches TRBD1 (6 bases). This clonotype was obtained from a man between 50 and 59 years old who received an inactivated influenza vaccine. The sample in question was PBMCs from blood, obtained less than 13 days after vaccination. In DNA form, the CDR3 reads TGTGCCAGCAGCCCAAGGGGGGTTTGGACTGAAGCTTTCTTT. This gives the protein CASSPRGVWTEAFF.